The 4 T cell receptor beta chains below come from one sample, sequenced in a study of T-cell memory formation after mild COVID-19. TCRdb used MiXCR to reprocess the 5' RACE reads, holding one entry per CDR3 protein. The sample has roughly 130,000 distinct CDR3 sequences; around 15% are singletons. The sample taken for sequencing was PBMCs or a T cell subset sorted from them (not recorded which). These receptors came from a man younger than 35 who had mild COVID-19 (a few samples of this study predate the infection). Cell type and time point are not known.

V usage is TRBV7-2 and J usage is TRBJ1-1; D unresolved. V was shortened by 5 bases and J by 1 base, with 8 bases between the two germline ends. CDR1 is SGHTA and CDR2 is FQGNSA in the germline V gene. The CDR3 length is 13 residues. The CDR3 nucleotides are TGTGCCAGCAGCCCACAAGAGAACACTGAAGCTTTCTTT. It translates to CASSPQENTEAFF.

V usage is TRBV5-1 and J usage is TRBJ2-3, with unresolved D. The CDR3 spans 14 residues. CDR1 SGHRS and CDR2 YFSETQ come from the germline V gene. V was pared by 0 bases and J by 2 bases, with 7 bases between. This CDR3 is CASSLEQLTDTQYF. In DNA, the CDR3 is TGCGCCAGCAGCTTGGAACAGCTCACAGATACGCAGTATTTT.

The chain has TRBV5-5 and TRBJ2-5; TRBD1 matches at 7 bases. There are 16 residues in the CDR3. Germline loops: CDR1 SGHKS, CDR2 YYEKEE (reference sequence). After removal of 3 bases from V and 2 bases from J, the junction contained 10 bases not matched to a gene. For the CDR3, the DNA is TGTGCCAGCAGCTCAATTGGCCAGGGGGAGCAAGAGACCCAGTACTTC. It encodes CASSSIGQGEQETQYF.

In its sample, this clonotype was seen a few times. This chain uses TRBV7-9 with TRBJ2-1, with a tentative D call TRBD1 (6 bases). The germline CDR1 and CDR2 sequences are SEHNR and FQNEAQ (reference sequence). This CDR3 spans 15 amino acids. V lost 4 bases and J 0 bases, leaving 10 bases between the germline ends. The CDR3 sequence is CASSSDRTSYNEQFF. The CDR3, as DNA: TGTGCCAGCAGCTCCGACAGGACCTCCTACAATGAGCAGTTCTTC.